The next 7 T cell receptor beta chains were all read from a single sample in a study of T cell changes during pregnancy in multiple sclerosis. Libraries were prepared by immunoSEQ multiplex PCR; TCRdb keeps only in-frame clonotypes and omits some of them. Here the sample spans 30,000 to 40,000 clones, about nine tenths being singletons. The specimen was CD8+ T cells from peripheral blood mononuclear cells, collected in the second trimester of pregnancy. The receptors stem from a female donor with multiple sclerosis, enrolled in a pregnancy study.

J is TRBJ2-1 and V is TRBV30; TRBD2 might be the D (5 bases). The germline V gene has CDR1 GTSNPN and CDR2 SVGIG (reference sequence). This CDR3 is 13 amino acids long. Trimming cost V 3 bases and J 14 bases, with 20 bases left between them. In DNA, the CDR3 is TGTGCCTGGAGCACCCCCGGGGTTTCTAGAGAGTTCTTC. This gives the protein CAWSTPGVSREFF.

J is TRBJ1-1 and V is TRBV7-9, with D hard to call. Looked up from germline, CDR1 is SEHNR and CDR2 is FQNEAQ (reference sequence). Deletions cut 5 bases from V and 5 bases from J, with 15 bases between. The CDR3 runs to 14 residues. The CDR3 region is CASSPTFTETEAFF. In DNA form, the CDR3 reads TGTGCCAGCAGCCCAACTTTCACAGAGACTGAAGCTTTCTTT.

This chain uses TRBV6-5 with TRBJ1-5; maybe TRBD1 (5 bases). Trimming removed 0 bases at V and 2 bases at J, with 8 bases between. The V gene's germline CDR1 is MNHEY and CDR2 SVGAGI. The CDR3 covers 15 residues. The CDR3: CASSYSGAGNQPQHF. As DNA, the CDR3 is TGTGCCAGCAGTTACTCAGGGGCTGGCAATCAGCCCCAGCATTTT.

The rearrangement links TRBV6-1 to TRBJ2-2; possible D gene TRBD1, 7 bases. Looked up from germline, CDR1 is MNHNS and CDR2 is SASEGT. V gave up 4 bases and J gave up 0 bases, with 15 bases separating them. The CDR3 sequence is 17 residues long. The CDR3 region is CASSGQGLHANTGELFF. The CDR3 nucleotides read TGTGCCAGCAGTGGACAGGGACTCCACGCGAACACCGGGGAGCTGTTTTTT.

The CDR3: CASSQDWGLEQYF. The CDR3 DNA reads as TGCGCCAGCAGCCAAGATTGGGGCCTCGAGCAGTACTTC. This chain connects TRBV4-3 to TRBJ2-7, with a weak D call TRBD1 (5 bases). This CDR3 spans 13 amino acids. Germline V CDR1 and CDR2: LGHNA, YSLEER. The germline V and J ends were trimmed by 0 bases and 6 bases, with 9 bases remaining between them.

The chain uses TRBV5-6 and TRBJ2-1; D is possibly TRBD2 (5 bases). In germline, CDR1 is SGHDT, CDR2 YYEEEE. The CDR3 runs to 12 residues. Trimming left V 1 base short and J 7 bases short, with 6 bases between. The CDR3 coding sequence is TGTGCCAGCAGCTTGTGGGAGAATGAGCAGTTCTTC. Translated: CASSLWENEQFF.

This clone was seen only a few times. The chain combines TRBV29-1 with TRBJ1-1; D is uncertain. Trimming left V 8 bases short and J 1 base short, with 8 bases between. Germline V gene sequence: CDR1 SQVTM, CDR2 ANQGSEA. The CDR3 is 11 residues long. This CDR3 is CSLRGNTEAFF. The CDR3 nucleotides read TGCAGCTTGCGAGGGAACACTGAAGCTTTCTTT.